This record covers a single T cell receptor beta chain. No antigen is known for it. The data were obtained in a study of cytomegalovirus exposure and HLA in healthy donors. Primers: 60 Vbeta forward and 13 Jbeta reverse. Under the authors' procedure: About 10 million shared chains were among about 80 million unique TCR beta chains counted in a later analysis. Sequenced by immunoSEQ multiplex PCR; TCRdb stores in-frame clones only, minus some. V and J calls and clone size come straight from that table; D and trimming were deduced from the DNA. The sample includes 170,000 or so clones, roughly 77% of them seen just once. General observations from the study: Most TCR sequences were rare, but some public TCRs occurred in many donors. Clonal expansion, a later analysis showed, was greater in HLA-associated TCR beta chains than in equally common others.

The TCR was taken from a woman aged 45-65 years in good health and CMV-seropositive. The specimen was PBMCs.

The CDR3: CAWSVGTGGNTIYF. The CDR3, as DNA: TGTGCCTGGAGTGTTGGGACAGGGGGCAACACCATATATTTT. The chain uses TRBV30 and TRBJ1-3, with 12 nucleotides matching TRBD1. V trimming: 0 bases; J trimming: 7 bases; junction bases outside the gene matches: 1. CDR1 and CDR2 (germline): GTSNPN, SVGIG (reference sequence). This CDR3 contains 14 residues.